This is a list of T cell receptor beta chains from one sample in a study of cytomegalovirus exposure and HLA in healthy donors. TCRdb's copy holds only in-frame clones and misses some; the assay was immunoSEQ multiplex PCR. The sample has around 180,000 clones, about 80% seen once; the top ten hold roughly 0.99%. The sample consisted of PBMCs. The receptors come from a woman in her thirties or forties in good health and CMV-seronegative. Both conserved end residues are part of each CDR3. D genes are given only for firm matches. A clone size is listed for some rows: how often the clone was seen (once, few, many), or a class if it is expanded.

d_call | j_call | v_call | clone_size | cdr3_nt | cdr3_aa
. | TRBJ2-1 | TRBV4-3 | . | TGCGCCAGCAGCCAAGGGTATAGGGGTTACAATGAGCAGTTCTTC | CASSQGYRGYNEQFF
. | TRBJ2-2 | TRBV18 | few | TGTGCCAGCTCACGTGACAGAAACACCGGGGAGCTGTTTTTT | CASSRDRNTGELFF
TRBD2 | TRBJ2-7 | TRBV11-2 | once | TGTGCCAGCAGCTCCGGGACTAAGGACGAGCAGTACTTC | CASSSGTKDEQYF
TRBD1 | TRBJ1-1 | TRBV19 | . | TGTGCCAGTAGCCTTAACAGGGGTGGTGACACTGAAGCTTTCTTT | CASSLNRGGDTEAFF
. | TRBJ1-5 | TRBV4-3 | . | TGCGCCAGCAGCCAGGATTTCCGACAGACTCAGCCCCAGCATTTT | CASSQDFRQTQPQHF
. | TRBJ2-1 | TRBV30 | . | TGTGCCTGGAAACCCCTCGAGGGAGTTTACAATGAGCAGTTCTTC | CAWKPLEGVYNEQFF
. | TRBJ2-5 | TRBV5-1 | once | TGCGCCAGCAGCCTCAATTTACGGGAGACCCAGTACTTC | CASSLNLRETQYF
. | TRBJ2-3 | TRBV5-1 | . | TGCGCCAGCAGCTTACACACAGATACGCAGTATTTT | CASSLHTDTQYF
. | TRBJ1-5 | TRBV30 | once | TGTGCCTGGAGTGTAGGGGTAGGGTCCCAGCATTTT | CAWSVGVGSQHF
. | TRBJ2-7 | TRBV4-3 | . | TGCGCCAGCAGCCAAGCGGTGTCAGTCTCATGGGGCCAAACTTTC | CASSQAVSVSWGQTF
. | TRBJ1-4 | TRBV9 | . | TGTGCCAGCAGCGTGAGGGGGGGAGAAAAACTGTTTTTT | CASSVRGGEKLFF
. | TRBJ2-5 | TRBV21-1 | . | TGTGCCAGGGGGGGGGAGGAGACCCAGTACTTC | CARGGEETQYF
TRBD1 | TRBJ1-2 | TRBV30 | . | TGTGCCTGGGACAGGGATAACTATGGCTACACCTTC | CAWDRDNYGYTF
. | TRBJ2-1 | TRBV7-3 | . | TGTGCCAGCAGCTTAACCTTGAGCTCCTACAATGAGCAGTTCTTC | CASSLTLSSYNEQFF
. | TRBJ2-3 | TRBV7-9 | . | TGTGCCAGCAGCTCTAGCCGTTTCACAGATACGCAGTATTTT | CASSSSRFTDTQYF
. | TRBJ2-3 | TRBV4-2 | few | TGTGCCAGCAGCCAAGGTGACGGGAATCGGGTAGATACGCAGTATTTT | CASSQGDGNRVDTQYF
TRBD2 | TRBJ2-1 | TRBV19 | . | TGTGCCAGTAGTATGTTGGATGGGACTAGCCTTATCTATGAGCAGTTCTTC | CASSMLDGTSLIYEQFF
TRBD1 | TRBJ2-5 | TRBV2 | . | TGTGCCAGCAGACAACAGGGGACGCGCGAGACCCAGTACTTC | CASRQQGTRETQYF
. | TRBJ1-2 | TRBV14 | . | TGTGCCAGCAGCCAAGGGTGGGGGACTTCCAACTATGGCTACACCTTC | CASSQGWGTSNYGYTF
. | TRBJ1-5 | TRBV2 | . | TGTGCCAGCAGTGAACGGGGTTACAATCAGCCCCAGCATTTT | CASSERGYNQPQHF
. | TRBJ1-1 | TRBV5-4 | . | TGTGCCAGCAGCTTGCAGGGGAACACTGAAGCTTTCTTT | CASSLQGNTEAFF
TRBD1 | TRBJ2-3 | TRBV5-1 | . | TGCGCCAGCAGCTTACAGGGGGCGGTTACAGATACGCAGTATTTT | CASSLQGAVTDTQYF
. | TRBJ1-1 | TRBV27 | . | TGTGCCAGCAGTCCACTAGGACAGCGGAACACTGAAGCTTTCTTT | CASSPLGQRNTEAFF
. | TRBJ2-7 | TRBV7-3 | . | TGTGCCAGCAGCCAACCGGGGATCTCCTACGAGCAGTACTTC | CASSQPGISYEQYF
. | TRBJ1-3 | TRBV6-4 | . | TGTGCCAGCAGTGACTCCAAATGGGGGGGCAAACGGAGGCGAAACACCATATATTTT | CASSDSKWGGKRRRNTIYF
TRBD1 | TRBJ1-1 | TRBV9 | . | TGTGCCAGCAGCCACCCAGGGGACAGGGGAGGCGAAGCTTTCTTT | CASSHPGDRGGEAFF
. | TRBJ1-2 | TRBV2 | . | TGTGCCAGCAGTGAGGGTCGAATAGGCAGGGGAGGCTACACCTTC | CASSEGRIGRGGYTF
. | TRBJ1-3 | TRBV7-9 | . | TGTTCCAGCAGCTTAGCCCTACAGGGTCCTGGAAACACCATATATTTT | CSSSLALQGPGNTIYF
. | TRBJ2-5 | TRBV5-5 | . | TGTGCCAGCAGCTGGACAGTGGAAGAGACCCAGTACTTC | CASSWTVEETQYF